Presented here are 25 T cell receptor beta chains from one specimen sequenced in a study of T cell responses to AZD1222 COVID-19 vaccine. TCRdb's table, derived via immunoSEQ multiplex PCR, lists solely in-frame clones and lacks some. The sample lists roughly 100,000 clones, around 91% occurring once. This specimen consisted of peripheral blood, obtained on day 0 of AZD1222 vaccination. These receptors came from an adult in good health.

The V and J genes are TRBV7-9 and TRBJ1-2, with TRBD1 as a possible D gene (6 bases). CDR1 is SEHNR, CDR2 FQNEAQ, per germline (reference sequence). The V end lost 1 base, the J end lost 4 bases, and 10 bases lay between the germline ends. This CDR3 spans 14 amino acids. This CDR3 reads CASSLVGGPYGYTF. DNA of the CDR3: TGTGCCAGCAGCTTAGTTGGGGGGCCCTATGGCTACACCTTC.

This chain connects TRBV4-3 to TRBJ2-7; 10 bases are a match to TRBD2. Trimming took 0 bases from V and 0 from J; bases not matched to a gene: 2. The germline gives CDR1 LGHNA, CDR2 YSLEER. This CDR3 comprises 16 residues. In DNA, the CDR3 is TGCGCCAGCAGCCAAGAACTAGCGGGAATCTCCTACGAGCAGTACTTC. Its protein product is CASSQELAGISYEQYF.

This chain joins TRBV11-3 and TRBJ1-1; unclear D gene. CDR3 length: 13 residues. With 5 bases removed from V and 3 bases from J, the gap between germline ends came to 10 bases. Germline lookup yields CDR1 SGHNT and CDR2 YENEEA. CDR3 protein: CASSQEVYTEAFF. Written as DNA, the CDR3 is TGTGCCAGCAGCCAAGAAGTCTACACTGAAGCTTTCTTT.

The gene calls are TRBV3-1 (or the pseudogene TRBV3-2) and TRBJ2-1, with 10 bases fitting TRBD2. The CDR3 is 14 amino acids. Germline V lookup: CDR1 LGHDT, CDR2 YNNKEL (reference sequence). J gave up 9 bases and V 4 bases, and 6 bases lay outside the gene matches. In nucleotides, the CDR3 is TGTGCCAGCAGCCTCCTAGCGGGAGTGGGTGAGCAGTTCTTC. This gives the protein CASSLLAGVGEQFF.

V gene TRBV19 combines with J gene TRBJ2-7; 9 nucleotides align to TRBD1. V was clipped by 6 bases and J by 2 bases; unmatched bases: 5. Germline V lookup: CDR1 LNHDA, CDR2 SQIVND (reference sequence). There are 14 residues in the CDR3. Here the CDR3 reads CASRAGTGTYEQYF. DNA of the CDR3: TGTGCCAGTAGGGCCGGGACAGGGACCTACGAGCAGTACTTC.

The chain is built from TRBV24-1 and TRBJ2-1; D is undetermined. The CDR3 length is 15 residues. Germline loops: CDR1 KGHDR, CDR2 SFDVKD. V shed 4 bases and J shed 0 bases, with 9 bases lying between them. The CDR3 nucleotides are TGTGCCACCAGTGAACCCAGAAGCTCCTACAATGAGCAGTTCTTC. Protein sequence: CATSEPRSSYNEQFF.

The chain joins TRBV19 to TRBJ1-2; D is ambiguous. Trimming removed 8 bases from V and 1 base from J, with 17 bases in between. This CDR3 contains 15 residues. Per germline, CDR1 LNHDA and CDR2 SQIVND (reference sequence). This CDR3 is CASWPSEQSNYGYTF. In DNA, the CDR3 is TGTGCCAGTTGGCCCTCAGAGCAGAGTAACTATGGCTACACCTTC.

This clone was seen once. This sequence joins TRBV4-1 and TRBJ1-4; D is unclear. The CDR3 totals 14 residues. CDR1 and CDR2 (germline): MGHRA, YSYEKL. Trimming took off 1 base at V and 9 bases at J, with 12 bases between the two ends. CDR3 sequence reads: CASSQGDGNKKLFF. The CDR3 DNA reads as TGCGCCAGCAGCCAAGGAGACGGGAATAAAAAACTGTTTTTT.

This clone came up once. V usage is TRBV7-9 and J usage is TRBJ2-1, with 11 bases fitting TRBD1. V gave up 3 bases and J gave up 10 bases; unmatched junction bases: 5. Germline values: CDR1 SEHNR, CDR2 FQNEAQ (reference sequence). The CDR3 runs 14 residues. This chain's CDR3 is CASSLGQGVREQFF. For the CDR3, the DNA is TGTGCCAGCAGCTTGGGACAGGGGGTCCGAGAGCAGTTCTTC. The whole variable domain, filled in from reference TRBV7-9 and TRBJ2-1, reads DTGVSQNPRHKITKRGQNVTFRCDPISEHNRLYWYRQTLGQGPEFLTYFQNEAQLEKSRLLSDRFSAERPKGSFSTLEIQRTEQGDSAMYLCASSLGQGVREQFFGPGTRLTVL.

This chain connects TRBV4-1 to TRBJ1-5; D not certain. Trimming shortened V by 0 bases and J by 3 bases, and 9 bases separated the two germline ends. In germline, CDR1 is MGHRA, CDR2 YSYEKL. This CDR3 comprises 15 residues. The CDR3 loop reads CASSQEPGFNQPQHF. The CDR3 DNA reads as TGCGCCAGCAGCCAAGAACCCGGGTTCAATCAGCCCCAGCATTTT.

The rearrangement links TRBV28 to TRBJ2-1; possible D gene TRBD1, 6 bases. CDR1 and CDR2 from the germline V gene are MDHEN and SYDVKM. This CDR3 is built from 14 residues. Between the trimmed V and J ends, which lost 4 bases and 4 bases, there was a span of 11 bases. CDR3 nucleotides: TGTGCCAGCAGTTCTCCGACAGGTTACAATGAGCAGTTCTTC. Its protein product is CASSSPTGYNEQFF.

A note on this clone: This sample includes further DNA sequences coding for the same CDR3. This sequence joins TRBV27 and TRBJ1-2; D gene ambiguous. V lost 6 bases and J 2 bases, leaving 10 bases between the germline ends. The CDR3 has 13 amino acids. Per germline, CDR1 MNHEY and CDR2 SMNVEV (reference sequence). CDR3 in amino acids: CASSHTGNYGYTF. CDR3 bases: TGTGCCAGCAGCCATACGGGGAACTATGGCTACACCTTC.

The J gene is TRBJ2-7, the V gene TRBV11-3; D might be TRBD1 (5 bases). The ends were cut back, 5 bases at V and 4 bases at J, with 9 bases in the middle. The V gene's germline CDR1 is SGHNT and CDR2 YENEEA. CDR3 length equals 12 residues. The CDR3 DNA is TGTGCCAGCAGCCGGACACCTTACGAGCAGTACTTC. It encodes CASSRTPYEQYF.

V usage is TRBV7-3 and J usage is TRBJ2-5, with TRBD2 identical over 7 bases. CDR3 length equals 15 residues. V shed 9 bases and J 7 bases; nucleotides not matched to a gene: 17. The germline gives CDR1 SGHTA, CDR2 FQGTGA. CDR3 nucleotides: TGTGCCAGTGCCTCCGGGGCCTTACCGGGGGGGACCCAGTACTTC. Translated, it gives CASASGALPGGTQYF.

The chain employs TRBV10-3 and TRBJ1-1; TRBD1 matches 8 bases. This CDR3 has 14 amino acids. Germline lookup yields CDR1 ENHRY and CDR2 SYGVKD. The J segment lost 5 bases and the V segment lost 5 bases, leaving 7 bases of the junction unmatched. CDR3 in amino acids: CAISTQGANTEAFF. The CDR3 DNA sequence: TGTGCCATCAGTACCCAGGGGGCCAATACTGAAGCTTTCTTT.

The chain is built from TRBV28 and TRBJ1-4, with 9 bases lining up with TRBD1. Unmatched junction bases numbered 10, after V lost 6 bases and J lost 8 bases. The CDR3 is 15 residues long. Germline V CDR1 and CDR2: MDHEN, SYDVKM. The CDR3 here is CASSPLDRGEEKLFF. CDR3 bases: TGTGCCAGCAGCCCGCTTGACAGGGGGGAGGAAAAACTGTTTTTT.

The V call is TRBV27, the J call TRBJ1-2; a weak D match, TRBD1 (6 bases). This CDR3 spans 13 amino acids. Germline V gene sequence: CDR1 MNHEY, CDR2 SMNVEV (reference sequence). The V end was cut by 6 bases, the J end by 2 bases, with 10 bases between. The DNA for the CDR3 is TGTGCCAGCAGCGGGGGCTCCAACTATGGCTACACCTTC. It encodes CASSGGSNYGYTF.

This clone was seen only once. The V gene is TRBV28, the J gene TRBJ1-2; D call uncertain. Germline V gene lookup returns CDR1 MDHEN and CDR2 SYDVKM. The CDR3 contains 12 residues. V lost 6 bases and J 4 bases, leaving 9 bases between the germline ends. The DNA for the CDR3 is TGTGCCAGCAGACTATTGGGCTATGGCTACACCTTC. This translates into CASRLLGYGYTF.

The J gene is TRBJ1-2, the V gene TRBV28, with D tentatively TRBD1 (6 bases). CDR1 and CDR2 (germline): MDHEN, SYDVKM. This CDR3 contains 15 residues. V was trimmed by 6 bases and J by 8 bases, leaving 22 bases between them. Written as DNA, the CDR3 is TGTGCCAGCAGACCCATACAGGGACCTTTAAGGGGCTACACCTTC. Protein sequence: CASRPIQGPLRGYTF.

V and J are TRBV6-2 or TRBV6-3 and TRBJ2-5; 10 bases fit TRBD2. The CDR3 runs 14 residues. V shed 3 bases, J shed 4 bases, and the junction held 2 bases outside the gene matches. Per the germline V gene, CDR1 is MNHEY and CDR2 is SVGEGT. The CDR3 here is CASSYGTSVETQYF. In DNA, the CDR3 is TGTGCCAGCAGTTATGGGACTAGCGTAGAGACCCAGTACTTC.

V usage is TRBV6-5 and J usage is TRBJ2-3, with D possibly called TRBD1 or TRBD2 (5 bases each). The CDR3 covers 14 residues. Per the germline V gene, CDR1 is MNHEY and CDR2 is SVGAGI. V dropped 6 bases and J dropped 6 bases, with 16 bases sitting between them. Written as DNA, the CDR3 is TGTGCCAGCAGGGGGGACCTTTGGTTCGATACGCAGTATTTT. It translates to CASRGDLWFDTQYF.

This chain uses TRBV7-8 with TRBJ2-1; possibly TRBD2 for D (5 bases). Germline values: CDR1 SGHVS, CDR2 FQNEAQ. V lost 3 bases, J lost 0 bases, and 12 bases lay in between. The CDR3 totals 16 residues. The CDR3 DNA sequence: TGTGCCAGCAGCTTCTTTGCGGGTATCTCCTACAATGAGCAGTTCTTC. Amino acid sequence: CASSFFAGISYNEQFF.

The chain has TRBV19 and TRBJ2-7; possibly TRBD1 for D (5 bases). The germline V and J ends were trimmed by 5 bases and 1 base, with 12 bases remaining between them. CDR3 length: 14 residues. CDR1 and CDR2 from the germline V gene are LNHDA and SQIVND (reference sequence). The CDR3 sequence: CASSDWGRSYEQYF. The CDR3 nucleotides read TGTGCCAGTAGTGACTGGGGCAGGTCCTACGAGCAGTACTTC. Together with reference TRBV19 and TRBJ2-7, the CDR3 gives the full variable domain: DGGITQSPKYLFRKEGQNVTLSCEQNLNHDAMYWYRQDPGQGLRLIYYSQIVNDFQKGDIAEGYSVSREKKESFPLTVTSAQKNPTAFYLCASSDWGRSYEQYFGPGTRLTVT.

J is TRBJ2-1 and V is TRBV7-3, with 11 nucleotides matching TRBD2. The germline gives CDR1 SGHTA, CDR2 FQGTGA. The CDR3 is 14 residues long. With 2 bases clipped from V and 12 bases from J, the junction kept 6 bases outside the gene matches. CDR3 bases: TGTGCCAGCAGCTTACTAGCGGGAGGTCGAGGGCAGTTCTTC. It specifies CASSLLAGGRGQFF.

This chain joins TRBV30 and TRBJ1-4; D remains unclear. CDR3 size: 11 residues. From germline, CDR1 is GTSNPN and CDR2 SVGIG (reference sequence). Trimming took off 2 bases at V and 12 bases at J, with 10 bases between the two ends. CDR3 in DNA: TGTGCCTGGAGTCCCCGTACGGAACTGTTTTTT. The encoded protein is CAWSPRTELFF.